One sample yielded the 16 T cell receptor beta chains listed below, sequenced in a study of vaccination and CD4 T cells after COVID-19 (dated by TCRdb to the early 2020s). These receptors have no identified antigens. The library was prepared using PCR. Sequencer: Illumina iSeq 100. DNA from cultured CD4+ T cells was subjected to TCR sequencing with the Oncomine TCR Beta short-read assay at the Johns Hopkins FTIC core. TCRdb reanalyzed the raw reads on its own, using fastp at Q25 for trimming and MiXCR for clone calling, and kept in-frame beta chains. Records with the same CDR3 protein are collapsed into one entry carrying the most frequent genes and DNA. Present in this sample are approximately 6,600 distinct CDR3 sequences, around 50% of which were seen just once. The ten largest clones add up to roughly 25% of the sample. The treatment or condition label of this sample denotes: roughly 10-day PBMC culture with coronavirus spike peptide pools or control peptides (ViraFEST assay).

Sequencing used CD4+ T cells from blood, cultured in vitro. These receptors were taken from a human donor who had recovered from COVID-19.

This clonotype was picked up one time. The chain combines TRBV19 with TRBJ2-2; TRBD2 matches 14 bases. The germline CDR1 and CDR2 sequences are LNHDA and SQIVND (reference sequence). The trim removed 6 bases at V and 7 bases at J, leaving 4 bases unmatched. This CDR3 region has 15 residues. The CDR3 spells CASRGLAGEDGELFF. The CDR3 DNA reads TGTGCCAGTAGGGGACTAGCGGGAGAGGACGGGGAGCTGTTTTTT.

In its sample, this clonotype was seen a few times. V is TRBV6-5 and J is TRBJ1-5; no clear D. The CDR3 has 13 amino acids. V dropped 2 bases and J dropped 6 bases, with 8 bases sitting between them. Germline values: CDR1 MNHEY, CDR2 SVGAGI. The CDR3 here is CASSYARFQPQHF. The CDR3 region has the DNA TGTGCCAGCAGTTACGCGCGTTTTCAGCCCCAGCATTTT.

The rearrangement joins TRBV24-1 to TRBJ2-1; D assignment may be TRBD1 or TRBD2 (5 bases each). V dropped 0 bases and J dropped 5 bases, with 10 bases sitting between them. Germline CDR1 is KGHDR and CDR2 is SFDVKD. The CDR3 is 15 amino acids. The CDR3 sequence is CATSDLTGTNNEQFF. CDR3 nucleotides: TGTGCCACCAGTGATTTGACCGGGACCAACAATGAGCAGTTCTTC.

This clonotype was recorded a few times. In nucleotides, the CDR3 is TGTGCCAGCAGGGACTTCGGTAGGAACGAGCAGTACTTC. Translating gives CASRDFGRNEQYF. The rearrangement joins TRBV2 to TRBJ2-7; D might be TRBD2 (5 bases). The V and J ends lost 6 bases and 5 bases respectively, with 14 bases between them. There are 13 residues in the CDR3. Looked up from germline, CDR1 is SNHLY and CDR2 is FYNNEI.

The chain has TRBV7-2 and TRBJ2-1; perhaps TRBD1 as D (5 bases). Germline-derived CDR1 and CDR2 are SGHTA and FQGNSA. The germline V and J ends were trimmed by 4 bases and 7 bases, with 17 bases remaining between them. The CDR3 is made up of 15 amino acids. This chain's CDR3 is CASSSRIGSGNEQFF. CDR3 sequence (DNA): TGTGCCAGCAGCTCCCGGATAGGCTCAGGGAATGAGCAGTTCTTC.

This chain joins TRBV14 and TRBJ1-1, with D possibly TRBD1 on 5 matching bases. Germline CDR1 reads SGHDN; CDR2 reads FVKESK. Trimming stripped 5 bases from V and 0 bases from J, with 13 bases between. The CDR3 runs to 15 residues. This CDR3 is CASSVLGLLNTEAFF. The CDR3 DNA reads as TGTGCCAGCAGCGTCCTGGGGCTTTTGAACACTGAAGCTTTCTTT.

V is TRBV5-1 and J is TRBJ1-1; 7 nucleotides align to TRBD1. Trimming took 5 bases from V and 3 from J; bases not matched to a gene: 7. Germline values: CDR1 SGHRS, CDR2 YFSETQ. This CDR3 has 14 residues. As DNA, the CDR3 is TGCGCCAGCAGTACAGGGACAGTATACACTGAAGCTTTCTTT. Translation gives CASSTGTVYTEAFF.

The chain recombines TRBV27 with TRBJ2-6; no clear D gene. Trimming took off 5 bases at V and 4 bases at J, with 9 bases between the two ends. Germline CDR1 and CDR2: MNHEY and SMNVEV (reference sequence). The CDR3 is made up of 14 amino acids. CDR3 protein: CASSRASGANVLTF. In DNA form, the CDR3 reads TGTGCCAGCAGTAGGGCCTCCGGGGCCAACGTCCTGACTTTC.

The chain employs TRBV20-1 and TRBJ2-5, with D unresolved. Germline values: CDR1 DFQATT, CDR2 SNEGSKA (reference sequence). The V gene lost 5 bases and the J gene lost 5 bases, with 15 bases spanning the gap. This CDR3 region has 13 residues. CDR3 bases: TGCAGTGCTCGGTGGTCCATGTTGGAGACCCAGTACTTC. This gives the protein CSARWSMLETQYF.

This clonotype was seen more than once but under ten times. The CDR3 nucleotides read TGCGCCAGCAGCCGGGACAGGGGAAATTCACCCCTCCACTTT. It specifies CASSRDRGNSPLHF. The genes are TRBV5-1 and TRBJ1-6; TRBD1 agrees at 10 bases. This CDR3 is built from 14 residues. V lost 4 bases, J lost 7 bases, and 2 bases stayed unmatched. Germline V CDR1 and CDR2: SGHRS, YFSETQ.

The V call is TRBV27, the J call TRBJ2-7; 7 nucleotides match TRBD2. This CDR3 region has 15 residues. With V trimmed by 4 bases and J by 0 bases, 6 bases remained unmatched. Germline-derived CDR1 and CDR2 are MNHEY and SMNVEV (reference sequence). The CDR3 spells CASSWGRESSYEQYF. The CDR3 nucleotides read TGTGCCAGCAGTTGGGGGAGGGAGAGCTCCTACGAGCAGTACTTC.

The chain employs TRBV7-6 and TRBJ1-1; 8 bases are a match to TRBD1. This CDR3 region has 14 residues. Germline CDR1 reads SGHVS; CDR2 reads FNYEAQ. Trimming cost V 4 bases and J 5 bases; bases outside gene matches: 6. This chain's CDR3 is CASSWGTGGTEAFF. The CDR3 nucleotides are TGTGCCAGCAGCTGGGGGACAGGAGGTACTGAAGCTTTCTTT. The full variable domain, in which reference TRBV7-6 and TRBJ1-1 provide the parts outside the CDR3, is GAGVSQSPRYKVTKRGQDVALRCDPISGHVSLYWYRQALGQGPEFLTYFNYEAQQDKSGLPNDRFSAERPEGSISTLTIQRTEQRDSAMYRCASSWGTGGTEAFFGQGTRLTVV.

This clonotype came up a few times. The chain joins TRBV24-1 to TRBJ1-5; no firm D call. Germline assignment: CDR1 KGHDR and CDR2 SFDVKD. CDR3 length equals 12 residues. Trimming stripped 4 bases from V and 2 bases from J, with 2 bases between. CDR3 residues: CATSEGNQPQHF. The DNA of the CDR3 is TGTGCCACCAGTGAAGGCAATCAGCCCCAGCATTTT.

The chain combines TRBV14 with TRBJ2-3, with 11 bases identical to TRBD2. CDR3 length: 16 amino acids. Germline CDR1 is SGHDN and CDR2 is FVKESK. V shed 1 base, J shed 2 bases, and the junction held 2 bases outside the gene matches. The DNA of the CDR3 is TGTGCCAGCAGCCAAGTAGCGGGAGGGCTCACAGATACGCAGTATTTT. This codes for CASSQVAGGLTDTQYF. The full variable domain, rest sourced from reference TRBV14 and TRBJ2-3, is EAGVTQFPSHSVIEKGQTVTLRCDPISGHDNLYWYRRVMGKEIKFLLHFVKESKQDESGMPNNRFLAERTGGTYSTLKVQPAELEDSGVYFCASSQVAGGLTDTQYFGPGTRLTVL.

The chain employs TRBV2 and TRBJ2-1; D tentatively fits TRBD1 or TRBD2 (7 bases each). The CDR3 is 18 amino acids. With 5 bases removed from V and 5 bases from J, the gap between germline ends came to 25 bases. The V gene's germline CDR1 is SNHLY and CDR2 FYNNEI. CDR3 in amino acids: CASSRQGMGRGINNEQFF. Written as DNA, the CDR3 is TGTGCCAGCAGTAGACAGGGAATGGGGCGGGGGATAAACAATGAGCAGTTCTTC.

The chain couples TRBV20-1 to TRBJ2-5, with TRBD2 matching over 11 bases. Germline V gene data show CDR1 as DFQATT and CDR2 as SNEGSKA (reference sequence). The trim removed 1 base at V and 1 base at J, leaving 2 bases unmatched. The CDR3 sequence is 15 residues long. CDR3 DNA sequence: TGCAGTGCTAGAGCAGGGACTAGCGGCCAAGAGACCCAGTACTTC. Its translation is CSARAGTSGQETQYF.